This T cell receptor (beta chain) appears in the sequencing data of a study of T cell changes during pregnancy in multiple sclerosis. Sequenced by immunoSEQ multiplex PCR; TCRdb stores in-frame clones only, minus some. The sample holds fewer than 85,000 clones, about 91% seen once. The CDR3 runs 15 residues. The V and J ends lost 1 base and 5 bases, in that order; junction bases with no gene match: 4. The germline CDR1 and CDR2 sequences are MNHEY and SVGAGI. The clonotype originates from a female donor with multiple sclerosis, enrolled in a pregnancy study. V and J are TRBV6-5 and TRBJ2-2, with 7 bases that match TRBD2. This specimen was peripheral blood, taken before pregnancy. CDR3 bases: TGTGCCAGCAGTTACTTCGCGCGGGGGACCGGGGAGCTGTTTTTT. This codes for CASSYFARGTGELFF.